A single sample gave rise to the 20 T cell receptor beta chains below, sequenced in a study of blood T cells in healthy people across ages. The use of a sample-barcoded 5' primer and a J-beta primer mix characterized a second PCR of roughly 7 to 11 cycles. TCRdb reanalysed the 5' RACE reads using MiXCR and keeps one entry per CDR3 protein. The sample consists of around 1.7 million distinct CDR3 sequences, 25% to 30% of them appearing once. Material: blood. The receptors originated from a woman aged 25 to 39 in good health.

The CDR3 region has the DNA TGTGCCAGCAGCTCGCAGGGGGCAAGTTACGGCTACACCTTC. Translating gives CASSSQGASYGYTF. V gene TRBV7-2 combines with J gene TRBJ1-2, with 8 bases matching TRBD1. V lost 4 bases, J lost 8 bases, and 9 bases stayed unmatched. The germline gives CDR1 SGHTA, CDR2 FQGNSA. The CDR3 contains 14 residues.

The V gene is TRBV7-2, the J gene TRBJ2-1; 8 bases line up with TRBD2. Unmatched junction bases numbered 6, after V lost 8 bases and J lost 6 bases. The CDR3 runs 13 residues. Looked up from germline, CDR1 is SGHTA and CDR2 is FQGNSA. In DNA, the CDR3 is TGTGCCAGCCAGCGGGAGTTCGCCAATGAGCAGTTCTTC. This translates into CASQREFANEQFF.

This clonotype was detected only a few times. The gene calls are TRBV5-1 and TRBJ2-7; 10 bases align to TRBD1. Germline trimming cut 6 bases from V and 2 bases from J; bases unmatched to any gene: 5. The CDR3 is 14 residues long. Germline assignment: CDR1 SGHRS and CDR2 YFSETQ. CDR3 coding DNA: TGCGCCAGCAAACCGGGGACAGGGGCCTACGAGCAGTACTTC. It specifies CASKPGTGAYEQYF.

There are a few counts of this clonotype. V gene TRBV3-1 combines with J gene TRBJ2-7; TRBD1 aligns across 8 bases. Germline lookup yields CDR1 LGHDT and CDR2 YNNKEL (reference sequence). With 7 bases clipped from V and 4 bases from J, the junction kept 12 bases outside the gene matches. The CDR3 contains 15 residues. The CDR3 is CASTPAGTGVYEQYF. Written as DNA, the CDR3 is TGTGCCAGCACCCCTGCCGGGACAGGAGTTTACGAGCAGTACTTC.

Many counts were recorded for this clonotype. The V and J genes are TRBV29-1 and TRBJ2-7; 8 nucleotides match TRBD2. The CDR3 consists of 14 residues. V trimming: 5 bases; J trimming: 2 bases; junction bases outside the gene matches: 8. From germline, CDR1 is SQVTM and CDR2 ANQGSEA. The CDR3 sequence is CSVTSGRGAYEQYF. CDR3 nucleotides: TGCAGCGTTACAAGCGGGAGAGGCGCCTACGAGCAGTACTTC.

This clonotype was detected ten times or more. The chain is built from TRBV7-2 and TRBJ2-3; D not certain. The CDR3 length is 14 residues. V lost 0 bases, J lost 0 bases, and 4 bases lay in between. Germline V gene lookup returns CDR1 SGHTA and CDR2 FQGNSA. The CDR3, as DNA: TGTGCCAGCAGCTTAGCGCCCAGCACAGATACGCAGTATTTT. Protein product: CASSLAPSTDTQYF.

This clonotype was observed many times. The chain joins TRBV7-2 to TRBJ2-3, with 8 positions matching TRBD2. The ends lost 5 bases at V and 2 bases at J; junction bases unmatched: 6. The CDR3 has 15 amino acids. CDR1 is SGHTA, CDR2 FQGNSA, per germline. The CDR3 DNA sequence: TGTGCCAGCAGCCGTAAGCGGGAGAACACAGATACGCAGTATTTT. It translates to CASSRKRENTDTQYF.

In this sample, this clonotype turned up a few times. The gene calls are TRBV20-1 and TRBJ1-2, with unresolved D. The CDR3 is 13 amino acids. The V gene's germline CDR1 is DFQATT and CDR2 SNEGSKA (reference sequence). V gave up 0 bases and J gave up 3 bases, with 8 bases separating them. The DNA for the CDR3 is TGCAGTGCTAGAGATGAGGGCCACTATGGCTACACCTTC. This sequence encodes CSARDEGHYGYTF.

The chain joins TRBV12-3 or TRBV12-4 to TRBJ1-4; the D is unclear. V shed 4 bases and J shed 8 bases, with 17 bases lying between them. The CDR3 extends over 15 amino acids. The CDR3 here is CASSSRTRLEEKLFF. The CDR3 DNA reads as TGTGCCAGCAGTTCTCGTACTAGATTGGAGGAAAAACTGTTTTTT.

A remark on this clonotype: At one end, the junction sequence differs from germline, possibly due to a read error. The chain links TRBV9 to TRBJ1-2; D perhaps matches TRBD1 (5 bases). Germline CDR1 is SGDLS and CDR2 is YYNGEE. The CDR3 is made up of 14 amino acids. CDR3 amino acids: CASSPGPKGYGYTF. In nucleotides, the CDR3 is TGCGCCAGCAGCCCGGGACCAAAGGGTTATGGCTACACCTTC.

The chain couples TRBV7-9 to TRBJ2-1, with 9 bases matching TRBD2. J gave up 7 bases and V 5 bases, and 9 bases lay outside the gene matches. Germline CDR1 reads SEHNR; CDR2 reads FQNEAQ (reference sequence). The CDR3 length is 15 residues. In DNA form, the CDR3 reads TGTGCCAGCAGCCCCAGCGGGGGGTATTTAAATGAGCAGTTCTTC. Amino acid sequence: CASSPSGGYLNEQFF. The full variable domain, rest sourced from reference TRBV7-9 and TRBJ2-1, is DTGVSQNPRHKITKRGQNVTFRCDPISEHNRLYWYRQTLGQGPEFLTYFQNEAQLEKSRLLSDRFSAERPKGSFSTLEIQRTEQGDSAMYLCASSPSGGYLNEQFFGPGTRLTVL.

This clonotype was detected many times. The chain links TRBV6-2 or TRBV6-3 to TRBJ2-6; tentatively, D is TRBD1 (6 bases). V dropped 10 bases and J dropped 0 bases, with 13 bases sitting between them. Germline CDR1 reads MNHEY; CDR2 reads SVGEGT. There are 15 residues in the CDR3. The DNA for the CDR3 is TGTGCCACCACGACAGGCTACTCTGGGGCCAACGTCCTGACTTTC. Amino acids: CATTTGYSGANVLTF.

This clonotype turned up a few times. This may be a read error, as it is one base from a much larger clone. This sequence joins TRBV10-3 and TRBJ2-7; 9 nucleotides match TRBD2. V dropped 6 bases and J dropped 0; count of bases not matched to a gene: 6. This CDR3 comprises 15 residues. Germline-derived CDR1 and CDR2 are ENHRY and SYGVKD. Here the CDR3 DNA reads TGTGCCATCAGGGATCGAGCGGGGGGCTCCTACGAGCAGTACTTC. Translated, it gives CAIRDRAGGSYEQYF.

This clonotype showed up just a few times. The genes are TRBV7-8 and TRBJ2-7; perhaps TRBD1 as D (6 bases). Trimming left V 3 bases short and J 6 bases short, with 12 bases between. Germline CDR1 and CDR2: SGHVS and FQNEAQ. The CDR3 loop spans 13 amino acids. The CDR3 protein is CASSFGQFGEQYF. DNA of the CDR3: TGTGCCAGCAGCTTCGGACAGTTCGGCGAGCAGTACTTC.

This chain links TRBV2 with TRBJ2-1; D remains unclear. V was pared by 4 bases and J by 15 bases, with 10 bases between. This CDR3 is 10 amino acids long. Germline CDR1 is SNHLY and CDR2 is FYNNEI. CDR3 in amino acids: CASSVETPFF. CDR3 DNA sequence: TGTGCCAGCAGTGTCGAGACTCCGTTCTTC.

The gene calls are TRBV12-3 or TRBV12-4 and TRBJ2-7; D gene unclear. Trimming removed 4 bases from V and 2 bases from J, with 6 bases in between. CDR3 length: 12 residues. The CDR3 DNA reads TGTGCCAGCAGTTCTTGGCCCTACGAGCAGTACTTC. Translating gives CASSSWPYEQYF.

This clonotype was detected only a few times. Here the CDR3 reads CASSMTGIQPQHF. The CDR3 DNA reads as TGTGCCAGCAGTATGACAGGTATTCAGCCCCAGCATTTT. The chain links TRBV6-6 to TRBJ1-5; possible D gene TRBD1, 6 bases. This CDR3 is built from 13 residues. Per the germline V gene, CDR1 is MNHNY and CDR2 is SVGAGI (reference sequence). Trimming removed 5 bases from V and 6 bases from J, with 11 bases in between.

The table lists this clonotype with many counts. V usage is TRBV7-3 and J usage is TRBJ2-7; 7 bases match TRBD1. V lost 6 bases, J lost 5 bases, and 7 bases stayed unmatched. The CDR3 is 13 amino acids. CDR1 is SGHTA, CDR2 FQGTGA, per germline. The DNA for the CDR3 is TGTGCCAGCAGTCCGACAGGGATCAACGAGCAGTACTTC. Protein product: CASSPTGINEQYF.

This clonotype appeared many times. V usage is TRBV5-5 and J usage is TRBJ2-5; D is undetermined. The CDR3 has 14 amino acids. CDR1 is SGHKS and CDR2 is YYEKEE in the germline V gene (reference sequence). Trimming removed 0 bases at V and 5 bases at J, with 11 bases between. This chain's CDR3 is CASSLARGSETQYF. CDR3 DNA: TGTGCCAGCAGCTTGGCGCGAGGTTCTGAGACCCAGTACTTC.

On this clonotype: One end of the junction is discordant with germline, which a read error may explain. CDR3 DNA sequence: TGCAGTGCTAGAGCCGGCACCGGGGAGCGGTTTTTT. This gives the protein CSARAGTGERFF. The genes are TRBV20-1 and TRBJ2-2, with D perhaps matching TRBD2 (5 bases). The CDR3 totals 12 residues. The V gene's germline CDR1 is DFQATT and CDR2 SNEGSKA (reference sequence).